The sample holds many counts of the clone carrying this T cell receptor beta chain. Its antigen remains unknown. The sample originates from a study of neurological immune-mediated disorders. Broader study findings: Multiple sclerosis patients had less TCR clonal expansion than even healthy controls, unlike HTLV-1-associated myelopathy. Phylogenetic analysis grouped 18 of 34 multiple sclerosis patients' repertoires together, suggesting a possible repertoire signature.

The V gene's germline CDR1 is DFQATT and CDR2 SNEGSKA (reference sequence). This CDR3 comprises 18 residues. V gave up 0 bases and J gave up 2 bases; unmatched junction bases: 13. Every sequencing run produced over 190 million TCR-beta sequences that came from 15-18 subjects. TCRdb reprocessed the 5' RACE reads via MiXCR and lists one record per CDR3 protein. The profile shows 66,000 or so distinct CDR3 sequences, under 3.5% of them singletons. The unsorted libraries were made from 2 million PBMCs kept at -80 C. This clonotype was sampled from a man between 35 and 55 years old with multiple sclerosis. J is TRBJ1-5 and V is TRBV20-1, with 7 positions matching TRBD1. The sequenced sample consisted of PBMCs. This chain's CDR3 is CSARETGVSPTGNQPQHF. The CDR3 nucleotides read TGCAGTGCTAGAGAAACAGGGGTCTCCCCTACAGGCAATCAGCCCCAGCATTTT.